Shown below are 3 T cell receptor beta chains from a single sample sequenced in a study of T-cell reconstitution after alpha-beta-depleted transplantation in children. Preparing the TCRbeta library involved the use of unique molecular identifiers. Each CDR3 protein is one row after TCRdb ran MiXCR on the PCR reads. Among around 380,000 distinct CDR3 sequences, roughly a tenth were seen once, and the ten largest hold 4.5% to 6%. The source material was PBMCs from the stem cell graft donor, sampled from the stem cell graft. The receptors were sampled from a human donor who donated a stem cell graft to a child with acute myeloid leukemia.

This clonotype occurred many times. V and J are TRBV20-1 and TRBJ1-1; possibly TRBD1 for D (6 bases). This CDR3 has 11 amino acids. V was trimmed by 7 bases and J by 4 bases, leaving 10 bases between them. Germline CDR1 reads DFQATT; CDR2 reads SNEGSKA (reference sequence). The CDR3 DNA follows: TGCAGTGTAGACAGGAGCACTGAAGCTTTCTTT. Protein: CSVDRSTEAFF.

This clonotype was observed a few times. The rearrangement uses TRBV18 and TRBJ2-7, with TRBD1 identical over 7 bases. V shed 2 bases, J shed 6 bases, and the junction held 4 bases outside the gene matches. Germline CDR1 and CDR2: KGHSH and LQKENI. This CDR3 is built from 13 residues. DNA of the CDR3: TGTGCCAGCTCACCAGGGGCAGGGGGCGAGCAGTACGTC. It is translated as CASSPGAGGEQYV.

As regards this clonotype: An end of the junction differs from the germline gene, which may be a read error. The chain combines TRBV15 with TRBJ2-1; the match to TRBD2 covers 10 bases. The CDR3 runs to 15 residues. Germline loops: CDR1 LNHNV, CDR2 YYDKDF (reference sequence). The CDR3 bases are TGTGCCACCAGCGGAGAGCGGGAGGGTCGGGATGAGCAGTTCTTC. This gives the protein CATSGEREGRDEQFF.